The subject of this entry is one T cell receptor beta chain. Antigen specificity is unknown. The sample comes from a study of T cell responses to AZD1222 COVID-19 vaccine. General study results and limits: In all cases, repertoires were sampled only after the peak T cell response.

Germline values: CDR1 MGHRA, CDR2 YSYEKL. This CDR3 region has 14 residues. The germline V and J ends were trimmed by 5 bases and 3 bases, with 11 bases remaining between them. Data came from immunoSEQ multiplex PCR; TCRdb stores just in-frame clones and leaves some out. Found here are about 200,000 clones, roughly nine tenths of them singletons; the top ten hold 3.6%. The TCR comes from an adult who received the MenACWY meningococcal vaccine as a control. The specimen was peripheral blood, collected 28 days after the second dose of the MenACWY control vaccine. The chain uses TRBV4-1 and TRBJ2-1; D unclear. The CDR3 protein is CASSARSDYNEQFF. The CDR3 nucleotides are TGCGCCAGCAGCGCCAGAAGCGACTACAATGAGCAGTTCTTC.